This T cell receptor (beta chain) came from a study of blood T cell repertoires in COVID-19 (dated by TCRdb to about 2020). At the level of the whole study: Samples from collaborators originated in the United States, Italy and Spain and spanned both the acute and convalescent phases of COVID-19. The material from the prospective study consisted of cDNA or gDNA derived from T cells, B-cell-depleted T cells, or PBMCs. Subjects who had been exposed to COVID-19, were actively infected with it, or had recovered from it provided the deeply sampled blood TCRbeta repertoires that made up the dataset. A freely available public database, intended as a resource for researchers studying the immune response to SARS-CoV-2, is where the repertoires were released. The samples were drawn from two sources: the first 160 participants of the ongoing ImmuneRACE study, and over 950 subjects contributed by 6 global collaborators. Nearly every sample came with metadata listing a de-identified subject ID, COVID-19 status, age in years and sex. Where available, HLA class I and class II types were taken from metadata supplied by the sample provider and were not determined by assay-based typing.

The immunoSEQ Assay, a bias-controlled multiplex PCR, was used to amplify TCRbeta CDR3 regions from genomic DNA. Turning to the authors' computational methods: The number of nucleated cells in each sample was estimated by amplification of reference gene primers within the assay. To quantify the absolute abundance of each unique TCRbeta CDR3 rearrangement, sequence reads were collapsed and filtered. For each sample, productive Simpson clonality was calculated as the square root of Simpson's diversity index over productive rearrangements. TCRdb holds this immuneACCESS table with in-frame rearrangements only. Some clones are missing; in checked studies, unresolved V genes explain under half, and the rest has no known cause. V, J and clone size are those of that table, while D and trimming were read from the DNA. The sample data list hundreds of thousands of clones, and approximately 83% of these were observed just once. The leading ten clones occupy 4.8% of the sample.

Notes on this clone: The antigen it recognizes is unknown. No much larger clonotype is one base removed from it; base qualities were not supplied.

Participants in the prospective study were enrolled through a virtual design, were aged about 18 to 100 years, and lived in 24 United States geographic areas. In the prospective study, participants were assigned to cohorts based on the clinical history participants reported in a screening survey and a study questionnaire. Exposed participants had been in contact, within 2 weeks of entering the study, with a person who had a PCR-confirmed or clinician-diagnosed case of COVID-19. Each participant in the prospective study had whole blood, serum and a nasopharyngeal or oropharyngeal swab collected by mobile phlebotomists. Additional blood draws and questionnaires over an approximately two-month period could optionally be provided by prospective study participants. Blood samples from the prospective study were shipped frozen or at room temperature prior to DNA extraction. Here V drops 3 bases and J drops 8 bases, and the junction holds 7 bases not matched to any gene. The CDR3 starts with the cysteine, ends with the phenylalanine, and has 14 residues. Only the CDR3 DNA is retained, 42 bases long and in frame from the first base. The germline V gene (reference sequence) specifies SEHNR as CDR1 and FQNEAQ as CDR2.

The study at large found these results: Clinical and demographic metadata were provided uncurated, with the amount varying by source and participant.

Sequencing was carried out using PBMCs or T cells enriched from blood (not recorded which). This clonotype was obtained from a woman between 45 and 65 years old who had been exposed to COVID-19. The chain couples TRBV7-9 to TRBJ2-4; 7 central nucleotides agree with TRBD1. In nucleotide form, the sequence is TGTGCCAGCAGCTTCACCGGACAGGTAGACATTCAGTACTTC. It codes for CASSFTGQVDIQYF.